This TCR beta chain came from a study of blood T cell repertoires in COVID-19. Study-wide background: Italy, Spain and the United States were the sources of the convalescent and acute COVID-19 samples.

Source study methods: The authors estimated nucleated cell counts from reference gene primer amplification. Sequenced by immunoSEQ multiplex PCR; TCRdb stores in-frame clones only, minus some. V, J and clone size are those of that table, while D and trimming were read from the DNA. The table lists over 20,000 clones, about 90% of them singletons, with around 7% in the top ten. This clone was picked up one time. Deletions cut 8 bases from V and 7 bases from J, with 5 bases between. Germline V gene data show CDR1 as SGHTA and CDR2 as FQGNSA. This CDR3 comprises 9 residues. V usage is TRBV7-2 and J usage is TRBJ2-5; unclear D gene. The sequence was collected from a man between 65 and 80 years old with active COVID-19. Specimen: peripheral blood. CDR3 residues: CASVWTQYF. CDR3 DNA sequence: TGTGCCAGCGTCTGGACCCAGTACTTC.